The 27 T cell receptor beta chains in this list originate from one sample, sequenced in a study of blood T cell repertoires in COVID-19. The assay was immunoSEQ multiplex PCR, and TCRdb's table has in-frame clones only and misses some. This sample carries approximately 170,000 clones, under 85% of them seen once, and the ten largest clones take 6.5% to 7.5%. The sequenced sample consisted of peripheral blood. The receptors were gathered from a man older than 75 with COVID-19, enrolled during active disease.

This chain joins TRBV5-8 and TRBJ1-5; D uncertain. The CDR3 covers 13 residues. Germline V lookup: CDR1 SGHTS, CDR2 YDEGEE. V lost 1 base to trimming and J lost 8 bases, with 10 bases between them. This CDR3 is CASSLSGPEPQHF. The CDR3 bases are TGTGCCAGCAGCTTGTCGGGTCCGGAGCCCCAGCATTTT.

Written as DNA, the CDR3 is TGTGCCAGCAGCAAACGACAGGGGGTCTCCTACGAGCAGTACTTC. It specifies CASSKRQGVSYEQYF. The chain recombines TRBV7-2 with TRBJ2-7; 9 bases align to TRBD1. In germline, CDR1 is SGHTA, CDR2 FQGNSA. The CDR3 is made up of 15 amino acids. The trim removed 5 bases at V and 0 bases at J, leaving 5 bases unmatched.

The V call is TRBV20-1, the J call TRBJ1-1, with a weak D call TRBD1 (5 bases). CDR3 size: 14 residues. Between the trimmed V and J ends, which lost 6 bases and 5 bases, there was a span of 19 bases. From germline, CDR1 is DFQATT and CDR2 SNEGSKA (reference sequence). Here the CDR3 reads CSASWGGDWTEAFF. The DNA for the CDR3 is TGCAGTGCCAGTTGGGGGGGGGATTGGACTGAAGCTTTCTTT.

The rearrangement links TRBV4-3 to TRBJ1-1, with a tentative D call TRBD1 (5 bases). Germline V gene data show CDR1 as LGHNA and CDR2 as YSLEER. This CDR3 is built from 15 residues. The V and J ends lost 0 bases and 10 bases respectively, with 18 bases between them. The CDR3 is CASSQDSQGGVGAFF. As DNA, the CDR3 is TGCGCCAGCAGCCAAGATAGTCAGGGAGGGGTAGGAGCTTTCTTT.

CDR3 protein: CASSLTGELRGYTF. The CDR3 nucleotides read TGTGCCAGCAGCTTGACAGGGGAATTAAGAGGCTACACCTTC. The V gene is TRBV7-2, the J gene TRBJ1-2; 8 nucleotides align to TRBD1. CDR1 is SGHTA and CDR2 is FQGNSA in the germline V gene. The CDR3 is 14 amino acids. V lost 3 bases and J lost 8; bases outside the gene matches: 8.

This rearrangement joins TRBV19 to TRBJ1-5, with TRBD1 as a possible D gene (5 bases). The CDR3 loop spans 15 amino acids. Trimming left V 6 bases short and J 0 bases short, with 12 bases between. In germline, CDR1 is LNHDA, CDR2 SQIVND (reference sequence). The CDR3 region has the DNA TGTGCCAGTAGCCAAACAGGCTATAGCAATCAGCCCCAGCATTTT. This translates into CASSQTGYSNQPQHF.

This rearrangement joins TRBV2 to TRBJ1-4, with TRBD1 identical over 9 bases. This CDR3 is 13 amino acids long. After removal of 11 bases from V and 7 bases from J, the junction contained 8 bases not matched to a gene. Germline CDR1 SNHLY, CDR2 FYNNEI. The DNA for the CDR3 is TGTGCCGTACCGGGACAGGGTGGTGAAAAACTGTTTTTT. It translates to CAVPGQGGEKLFF.

CDR3 nucleotide sequence: TGTGCCAGCAGTTACTCGAGACAGGGTAGGCCGGGACCAGCGGGCAATGAGCAGTTCTTC. Protein sequence: CASSYSRQGRPGPAGNEQFF. This sequence joins TRBV6-7 and TRBJ2-1, with D perhaps TRBD1 (7 bases). TRBV6-7 is recorded as an ORF, its role being uncertain. The V gene lost 0 bases and the J gene lost 6 bases, with 27 bases spanning the gap. There are 20 residues in the CDR3.

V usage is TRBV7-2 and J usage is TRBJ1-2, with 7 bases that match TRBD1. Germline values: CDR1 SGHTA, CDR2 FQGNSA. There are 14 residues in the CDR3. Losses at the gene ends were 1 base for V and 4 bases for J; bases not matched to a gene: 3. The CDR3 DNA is TGTGCCAGCAGCTTAGAGAGGGGGCCCTATGGCTACACCTTC. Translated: CASSLERGPYGYTF.

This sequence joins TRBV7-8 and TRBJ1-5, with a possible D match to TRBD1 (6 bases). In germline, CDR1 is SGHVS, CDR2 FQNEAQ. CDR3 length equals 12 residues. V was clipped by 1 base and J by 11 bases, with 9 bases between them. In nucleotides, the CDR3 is TGTGCCAGCAGCTTAGAGGGGGGGGCCCAGCATTTT. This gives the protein CASSLEGGAQHF.

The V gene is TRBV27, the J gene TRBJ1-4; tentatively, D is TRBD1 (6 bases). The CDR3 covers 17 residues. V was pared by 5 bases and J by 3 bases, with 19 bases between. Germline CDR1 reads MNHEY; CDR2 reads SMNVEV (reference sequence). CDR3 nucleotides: TGTGCCAGCAGTGCGCTCCCAGGGGCTGGGGCTAATGAAAAACTGTTTTTT. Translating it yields CASSALPGAGANEKLFF.

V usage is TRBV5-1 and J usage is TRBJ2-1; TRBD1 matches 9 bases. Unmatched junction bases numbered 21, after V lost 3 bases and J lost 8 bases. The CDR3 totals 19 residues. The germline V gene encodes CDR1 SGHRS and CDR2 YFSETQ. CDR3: CASSWETGTGRLRVDEQFF. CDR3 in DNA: TGCGCCAGCAGCTGGGAGACGGGGACAGGGAGACTTAGAGTTGATGAGCAGTTCTTC.

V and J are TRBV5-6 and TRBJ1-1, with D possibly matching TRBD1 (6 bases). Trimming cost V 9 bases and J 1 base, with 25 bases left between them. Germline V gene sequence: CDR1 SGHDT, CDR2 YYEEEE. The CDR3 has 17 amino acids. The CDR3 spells CATSLLGGATRNTEAFF. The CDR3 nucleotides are TGTGCCACCTCTCTTCTTGGGGGGGCGACTAGGAACACTGAAGCTTTCTTT.

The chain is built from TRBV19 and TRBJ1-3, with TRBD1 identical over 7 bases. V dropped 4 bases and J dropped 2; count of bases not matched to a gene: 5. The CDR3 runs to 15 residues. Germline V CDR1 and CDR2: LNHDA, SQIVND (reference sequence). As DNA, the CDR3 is TGTGCCAGTAGTACCCAGAGGGGGCCTGGAAACACCATATATTTT. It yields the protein CASSTQRGPGNTIYF.

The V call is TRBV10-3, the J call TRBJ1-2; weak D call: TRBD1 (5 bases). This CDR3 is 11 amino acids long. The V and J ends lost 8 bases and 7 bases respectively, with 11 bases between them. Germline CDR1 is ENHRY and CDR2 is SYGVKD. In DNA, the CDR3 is TGTGCCATCGGGGCCGGCGGTGGCTACACCTTC. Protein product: CAIGAGGGYTF.

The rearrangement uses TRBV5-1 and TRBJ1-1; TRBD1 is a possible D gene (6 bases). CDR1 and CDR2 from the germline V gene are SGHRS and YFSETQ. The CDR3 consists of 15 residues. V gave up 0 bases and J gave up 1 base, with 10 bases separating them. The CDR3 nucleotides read TGCGCCAGCAGCTTGGTGGGCAGGGGGAACACTGAAGCTTTCTTT. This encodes CASSLVGRGNTEAFF.

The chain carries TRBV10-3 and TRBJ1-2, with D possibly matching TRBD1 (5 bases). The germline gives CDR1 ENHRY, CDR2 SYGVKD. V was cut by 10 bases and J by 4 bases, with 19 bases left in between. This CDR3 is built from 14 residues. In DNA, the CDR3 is TGTGCCACCTCGGCGGGGGATCTTCTCTATGGCTACACCTTC. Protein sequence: CATSAGDLLYGYTF.

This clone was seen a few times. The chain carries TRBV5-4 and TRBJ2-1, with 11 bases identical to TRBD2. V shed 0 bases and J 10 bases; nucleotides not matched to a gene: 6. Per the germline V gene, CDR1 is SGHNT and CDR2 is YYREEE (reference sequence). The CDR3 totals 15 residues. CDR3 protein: CASSLDPSSGGEQFF. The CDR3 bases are TGTGCCAGCAGCTTGGACCCCTCTAGCGGGGGGGAGCAGTTCTTC. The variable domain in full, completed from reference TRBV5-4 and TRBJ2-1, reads ETGVTQSPTHLIKTRGQQVTLRCSSQSGHNTVSWYQQALGQGPQFIFQYYREEENGRGNFPPRFSGLQFPNYSSELNVNALELDDSALYLCASSLDPSSGGEQFFGPGTRLTVL.

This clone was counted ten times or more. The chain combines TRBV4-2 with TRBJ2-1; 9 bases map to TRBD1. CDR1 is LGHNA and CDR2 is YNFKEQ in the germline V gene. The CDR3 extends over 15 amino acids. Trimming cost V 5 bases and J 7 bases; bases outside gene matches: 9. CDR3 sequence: CASSYRDRGGNEQFF. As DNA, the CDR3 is TGTGCCAGCAGCTACCGCGACAGGGGGGGAAATGAGCAGTTCTTC.

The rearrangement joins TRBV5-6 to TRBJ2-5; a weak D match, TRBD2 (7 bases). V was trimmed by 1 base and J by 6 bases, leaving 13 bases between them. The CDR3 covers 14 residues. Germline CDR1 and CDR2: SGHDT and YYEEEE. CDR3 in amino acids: CASSLTRGGQTQYF. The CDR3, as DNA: TGTGCCAGCAGCTTGACTAGGGGGGGTCAGACCCAGTACTTC.

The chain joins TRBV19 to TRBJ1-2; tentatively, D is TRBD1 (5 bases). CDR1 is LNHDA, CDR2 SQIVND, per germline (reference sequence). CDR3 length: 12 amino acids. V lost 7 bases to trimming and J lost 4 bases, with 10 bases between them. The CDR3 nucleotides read TGTGCCAGTACGACAACAGGCTATGGCTACACCTTC. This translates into CASTTTGYGYTF.

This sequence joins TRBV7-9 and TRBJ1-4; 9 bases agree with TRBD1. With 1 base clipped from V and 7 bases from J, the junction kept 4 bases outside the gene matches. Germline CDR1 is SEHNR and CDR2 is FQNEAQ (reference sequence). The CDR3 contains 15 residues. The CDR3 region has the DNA TGTGCCAGCAGCTTAGTGGGACAGGGTACTGAAAAACTGTTTTTT. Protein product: CASSLVGQGTEKLFF.

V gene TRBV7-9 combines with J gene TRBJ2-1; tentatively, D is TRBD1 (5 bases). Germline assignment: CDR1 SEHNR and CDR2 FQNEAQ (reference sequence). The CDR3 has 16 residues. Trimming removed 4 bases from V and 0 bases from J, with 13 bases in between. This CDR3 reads CASSSDTSSSYNEQFF. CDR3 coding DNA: TGTGCCAGCAGCTCGGACACCTCGAGCTCCTACAATGAGCAGTTCTTC.

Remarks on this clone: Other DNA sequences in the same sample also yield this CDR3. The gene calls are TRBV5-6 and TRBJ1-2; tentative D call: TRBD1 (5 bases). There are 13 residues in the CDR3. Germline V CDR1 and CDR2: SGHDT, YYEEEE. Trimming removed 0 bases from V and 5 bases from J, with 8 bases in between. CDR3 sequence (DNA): TGTGCCAGCAGCTTGGGTAGGGGTTATGGCTACACCTTC. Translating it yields CASSLGRGYGYTF.

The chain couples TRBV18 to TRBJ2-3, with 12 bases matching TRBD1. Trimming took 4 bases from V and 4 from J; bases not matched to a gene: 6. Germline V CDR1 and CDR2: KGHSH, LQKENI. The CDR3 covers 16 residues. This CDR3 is CASSRSGQGASDTQYF. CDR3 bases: TGTGCCAGCTCACGTTCGGGACAGGGGGCCTCAGATACGCAGTATTTT.

CDR3 residues: CASSVQMLNTEAFF. CDR3 bases: TGCGCCAGCAGCGTGCAGATGTTGAACACTGAAGCTTTCTTT. This chain uses TRBV5-1 with TRBJ1-1; no clear D. Per germline, CDR1 SGHRS and CDR2 YFSETQ. The CDR3 spans 14 residues. V was cut by 4 bases and J by 0 bases, with 10 bases left in between.

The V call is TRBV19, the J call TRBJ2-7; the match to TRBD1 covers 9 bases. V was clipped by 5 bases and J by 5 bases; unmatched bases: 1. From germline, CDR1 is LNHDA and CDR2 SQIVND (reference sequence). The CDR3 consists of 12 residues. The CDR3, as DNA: TGTGCCAGTAGTCGGACAGGGGACGAGCAGTACTTC. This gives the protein CASSRTGDEQYF.